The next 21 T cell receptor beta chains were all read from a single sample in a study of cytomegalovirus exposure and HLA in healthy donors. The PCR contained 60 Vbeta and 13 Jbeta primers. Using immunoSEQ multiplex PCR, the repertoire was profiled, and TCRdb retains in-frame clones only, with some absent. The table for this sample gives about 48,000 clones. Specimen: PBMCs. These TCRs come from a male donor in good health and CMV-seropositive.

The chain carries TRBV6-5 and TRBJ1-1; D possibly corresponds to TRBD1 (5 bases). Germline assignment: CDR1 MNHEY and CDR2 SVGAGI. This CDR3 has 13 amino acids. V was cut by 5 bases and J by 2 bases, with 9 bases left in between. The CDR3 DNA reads TGTGCCAGCAGTCCAGGGTTAAACACTGAAGCTTTCTTT. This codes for CASSPGLNTEAFF.

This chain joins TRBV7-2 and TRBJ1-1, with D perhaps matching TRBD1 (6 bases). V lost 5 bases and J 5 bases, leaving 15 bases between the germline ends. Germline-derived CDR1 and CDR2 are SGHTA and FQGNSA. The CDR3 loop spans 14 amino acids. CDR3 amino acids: CASSLQDSGTEAFF. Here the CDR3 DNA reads TGTGCCAGCAGCCTTCAGGACAGTGGAACTGAAGCTTTCTTT. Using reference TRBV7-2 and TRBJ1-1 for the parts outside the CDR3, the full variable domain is GAGVSQSPSNKVTEKGKDVELRCDPISGHTALYWYRQSLGQGLEFLIYFQGNSAPDKSGLPSDRFSAERTGGSVSTLTIQRTQQEDSAVYLCASSLQDSGTEAFFGQGTRLTVV.

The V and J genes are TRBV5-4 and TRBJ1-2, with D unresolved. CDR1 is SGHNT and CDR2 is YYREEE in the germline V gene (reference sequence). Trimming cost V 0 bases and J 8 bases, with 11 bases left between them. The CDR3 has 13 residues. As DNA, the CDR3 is TGTGCCAGCAGCTTGGCGGCGGCCAAAGGCTACACCTTC. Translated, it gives CASSLAAAKGYTF.

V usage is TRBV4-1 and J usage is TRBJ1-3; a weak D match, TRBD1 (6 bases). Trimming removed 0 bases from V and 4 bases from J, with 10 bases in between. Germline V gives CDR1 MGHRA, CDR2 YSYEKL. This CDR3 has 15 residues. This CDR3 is CASSQDPGQGNTIYF. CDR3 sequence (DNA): TGCGCCAGCAGCCAAGATCCGGGACAAGGAAACACCATATATTTT.

The CDR3 region has the DNA TGTGCCAGCAACCCAGGGGCCTATGGCTACACCTTC. This sequence encodes CASNPGAYGYTF. The rearrangement joins TRBV2 to TRBJ1-2, with D perhaps TRBD1 (6 bases). With 7 bases removed from V and 4 bases from J, the gap between germline ends came to 10 bases. The CDR3 has 12 amino acids. The germline V gene has CDR1 SNHLY and CDR2 FYNNEI.

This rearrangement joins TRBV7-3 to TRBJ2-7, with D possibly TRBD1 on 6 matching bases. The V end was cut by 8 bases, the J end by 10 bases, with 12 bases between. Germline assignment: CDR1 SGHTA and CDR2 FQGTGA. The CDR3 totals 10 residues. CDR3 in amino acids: CASFPDSQYF. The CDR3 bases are TGTGCCAGCTTTCCGGACAGTCAGTACTTC.

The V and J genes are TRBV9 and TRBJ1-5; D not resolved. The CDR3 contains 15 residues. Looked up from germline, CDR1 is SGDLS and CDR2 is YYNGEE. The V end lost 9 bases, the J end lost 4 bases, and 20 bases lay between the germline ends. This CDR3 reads CAIKSGQSLNQPQHF. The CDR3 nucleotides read TGTGCCATCAAAAGCGGTCAATCCTTAAATCAGCCCCAGCATTTT.

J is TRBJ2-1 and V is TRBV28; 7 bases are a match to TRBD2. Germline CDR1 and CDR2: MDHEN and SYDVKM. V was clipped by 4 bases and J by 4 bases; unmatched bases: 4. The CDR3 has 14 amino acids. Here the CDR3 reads CASSWGGPYNEQFF. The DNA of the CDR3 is TGTGCCAGCAGTTGGGGGGGACCTTACAATGAGCAGTTCTTC. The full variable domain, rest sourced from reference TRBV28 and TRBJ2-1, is DVKVTQSSRYLVKRTGEKVFLECVQDMDHENMFWYRQDPGLGLRLIYFSYDVKMKEKGDIPEGYSVSREKKERFSLILESASTNQTSMYLCASSWGGPYNEQFFGPGTRLTVL.

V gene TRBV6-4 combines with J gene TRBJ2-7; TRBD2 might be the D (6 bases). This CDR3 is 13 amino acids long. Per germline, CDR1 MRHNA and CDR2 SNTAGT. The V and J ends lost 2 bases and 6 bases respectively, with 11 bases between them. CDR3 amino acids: CASSDGGAVEQYF. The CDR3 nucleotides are TGTGCCAGCAGTGACGGCGGGGCGGTCGAGCAGTACTTC.

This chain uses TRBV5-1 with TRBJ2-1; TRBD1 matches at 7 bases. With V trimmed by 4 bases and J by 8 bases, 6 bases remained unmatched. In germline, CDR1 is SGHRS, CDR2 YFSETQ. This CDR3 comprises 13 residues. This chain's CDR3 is CASSPRDSHEQFF. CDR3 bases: TGCGCCAGCAGCCCACGGGACAGCCATGAGCAGTTCTTC.

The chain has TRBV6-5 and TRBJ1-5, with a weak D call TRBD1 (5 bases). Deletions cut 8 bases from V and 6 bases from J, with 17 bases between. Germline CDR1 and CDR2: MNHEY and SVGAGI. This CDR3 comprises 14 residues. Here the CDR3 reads CASGPPRGGQPQHF. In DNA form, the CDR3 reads TGTGCCAGCGGCCCCCCCCGGGGGGGTCAGCCCCAGCATTTT.

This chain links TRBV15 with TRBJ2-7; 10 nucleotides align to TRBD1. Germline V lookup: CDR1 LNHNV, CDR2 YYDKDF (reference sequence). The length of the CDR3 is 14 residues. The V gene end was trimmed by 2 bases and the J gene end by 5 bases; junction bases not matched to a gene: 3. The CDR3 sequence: CATSRSGTGDEQYF. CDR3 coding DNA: TGTGCCACCAGCAGATCCGGGACAGGGGACGAGCAGTACTTC.

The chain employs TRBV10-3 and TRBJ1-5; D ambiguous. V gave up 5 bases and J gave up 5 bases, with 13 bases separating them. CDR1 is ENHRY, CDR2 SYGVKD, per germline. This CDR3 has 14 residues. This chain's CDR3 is CAISPSGWDQPQHF. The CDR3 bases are TGTGCCATCAGTCCGTCGGGGTGGGATCAGCCCCAGCATTTT.

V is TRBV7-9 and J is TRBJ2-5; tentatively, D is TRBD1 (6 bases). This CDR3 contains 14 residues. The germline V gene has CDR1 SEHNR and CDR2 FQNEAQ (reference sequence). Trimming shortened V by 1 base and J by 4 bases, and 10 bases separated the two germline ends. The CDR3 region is CASSLVGRGETQYF. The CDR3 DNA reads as TGTGCCAGCAGCTTAGTAGGCAGGGGAGAGACCCAGTACTTC.

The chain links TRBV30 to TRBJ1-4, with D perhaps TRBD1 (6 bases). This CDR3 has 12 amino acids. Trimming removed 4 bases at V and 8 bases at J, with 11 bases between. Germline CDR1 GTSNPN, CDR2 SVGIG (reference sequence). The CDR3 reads CAWTAQGEKLFF. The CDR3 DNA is TGTGCCTGGACCGCTCAGGGGGAAAAACTGTTTTTT.

The CDR3 sequence is CSVEQNYGYTF. CDR3 DNA: TGCAGCGTTGAACAAAACTATGGCTACACCTTC. The chain joins TRBV29-1 to TRBJ1-2; no clear D gene. The CDR3 spans 11 residues. Germline V gene data show CDR1 as SQVTM and CDR2 as ANQGSEA. V shed 2 bases and J shed 2 bases, with 3 bases lying between them. Supplemented by reference TRBV29-1 and TRBJ1-2, the full variable domain reads SAVISQKPSRDICQRGTSLTIQCQVDSQVTMMFWYRQQPGQSLTLIATANQGSEATYESGFVIDKFPISRPNLTFSTLTVSNMSPEDSSIYLCSVEQNYGYTFGSGTRLTVV.

CDR3 loop: CASSSWTGFDGYTF. The CDR3 DNA follows: TGCGCCAGCAGCTCATGGACAGGGTTTGATGGCTACACCTTC. The V gene is TRBV5-1, the J gene TRBJ1-2; 8 positions match TRBD1. The CDR3 is 14 residues long. Trimming at V came to 3 bases and at J to 6 bases, leaving 7 bases not matched to a gene. Germline CDR1 reads SGHRS; CDR2 reads YFSETQ.

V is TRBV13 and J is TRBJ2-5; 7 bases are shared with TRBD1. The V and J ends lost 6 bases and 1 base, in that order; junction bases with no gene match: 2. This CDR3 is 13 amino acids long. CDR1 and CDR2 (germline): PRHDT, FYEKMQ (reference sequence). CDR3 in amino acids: CASRGQAQETQYF. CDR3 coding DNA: TGTGCCAGCAGAGGACAGGCCCAAGAGACCCAGTACTTC.

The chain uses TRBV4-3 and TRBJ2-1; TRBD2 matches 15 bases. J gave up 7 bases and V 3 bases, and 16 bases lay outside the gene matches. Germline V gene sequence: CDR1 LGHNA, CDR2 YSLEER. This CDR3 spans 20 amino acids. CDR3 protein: CASSQSTPPGLAGGVNEQFF. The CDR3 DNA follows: TGCGCCAGCAGCCAGTCTACCCCCCCGGGACTAGCGGGGGGAGTGAATGAGCAGTTCTTC.

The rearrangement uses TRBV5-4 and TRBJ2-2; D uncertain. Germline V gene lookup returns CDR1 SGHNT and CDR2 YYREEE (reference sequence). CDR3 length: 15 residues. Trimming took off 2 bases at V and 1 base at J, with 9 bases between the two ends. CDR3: CASSLMAGNTGELFF. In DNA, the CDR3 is TGTGCCAGCAGCTTAATGGCAGGGAACACCGGGGAGCTGTTTTTT.

CDR3 DNA: TGTGCCAGTAGTGTGGGACAGGGCTCTGGAAACACCATATATTTT. Its protein product is CASSVGQGSGNTIYF. The chain is built from TRBV19 and TRBJ1-3; 9 positions agree with TRBD1. After removal of 5 bases from V and 0 bases from J, the junction contained 2 bases not matched to a gene. Germline CDR1 is LNHDA and CDR2 is SQIVND (reference sequence). The length of the CDR3 is 15 residues.